These T cell receptor beta chains were read from a single sample in a study of spatial heterogeneity in lung cancer. In TCRdb, the 5' RACE reads were re-called with MiXCR into one record per CDR3 protein. The table lists roughly 80,000 distinct CDR3 sequences, 10% to 15% of them singletons. Sequenced material: PBMCs, taken at surgery. The receptor set was obtained from a male donor with early-stage non-small cell lung cancer. Both conserved end residues are part of each CDR3. The D gene is left open where the match is weak. Size is omitted from some rows. Given values are once, few, many or a class for expanded clones.

j_call v_call clone_size d_call cdr3_aa cdr3_nt
TRBJ1-1 TRBV29-1 many - CSVEALNTEAFF TGCAGCGTCGAGGCCCTGAACACTGAAGCTTTCTTT
TRBJ1-5 TRBV7-8 - - CASSLGRTSNQPQHF TGTGCCAGCAGCTTAGGGCGTACCAGCAATCAGCCCCAGCATTTT
TRBJ2-7 TRBV5-1 few TRBD2 CASSGTPGTAGAYEQYF TGCGCCAGCAGCGGGACCCCTGGGACCGCGGGGGCCTACGAGCAGTACTTC
TRBJ2-1 TRBV3-1 - - CASSQDFGLAPYNEQFF TGTGCCAGCAGCCAAGATTTCGGCCTAGCGCCTTACAATGAGCAGTTCTTC
TRBJ2-7 TRBV6-1 few - CASSQSRGPYEQYF TGTGCCAGCAGTCAATCCCGGGGGCCCTACGAGCAGTACTTC
TRBJ2-7 TRBV5-1 few TRBD1 CASSHTGGYEQYF TGCGCCAGCAGTCATACAGGGGGCTACGAGCAGTACTTC
TRBJ1-4 TRBV15 few - CATSSRGSREKLFF TGTGCCACCAGCAGCCGTGGCTCGCGGGAAAAACTGTTTTTT
TRBJ1-2 TRBV20-1 - TRBD1 CSASWEGAIGGYTF TGCAGTGCTAGTTGGGAGGGGGCGATCGGTGGCTACACCTTC
TRBJ1-1 TRBV13 few - CASSSEGGTEAFF TGTGCCAGCAGCTCAGAGGGGGGCACTGAAGCTTTCTTT
TRBJ1-1 TRBV12-5 - - CASAPDIITEAFF TGTGCTAGTGCCCCGGACATCATCACTGAAGCTTTCTTT
TRBJ2-7 TRBV19 few - CASSVDGTTVEQYF TGTGCCAGTAGTGTAGACGGGACCACCGTCGAGCAGTACTTC
TRBJ1-4 TRBV12-3/TRBV12-4 - - CASSLNSNEKLFF TGTGCCAGCAGTTTGAATTCCAATGAAAAACTGTTTTTT
TRBJ2-1 TRBV29-1 - TRBD2 CSVEGEGTYNEQFF TGCAGCGTTGAAGGGGAGGGGACCTACAATGAGCAGTTCTTC
TRBJ1-3 TRBV12-3/TRBV12-4 many - CASSSVGVGNTIYF TGTGCCAGCAGTTCTGTTGGGGTTGGAAACACCATATATTTT
TRBJ2-2 TRBV30 - - CAWSVRTVTGELFF TGTGCCTGGAGTGTACGGACTGTCACCGGGGAGCTGTTTTTT
TRBJ2-1 TRBV4-1 many - CASSQDDNEQFF TGCGCCAGCAGCCAAGATGACAATGAGCAGTTCTTC
TRBJ1-1 TRBV6-2/TRBV6-3 many - CASSYPELNTEAFF TGTGCCAGCAGTTACCCAGAGCTGAACACTGAAGCTTTCTTT
TRBJ1-1 TRBV30 many - CAWSVLDRFTEAFF TGTGCCTGGAGTGTACTTGATAGATTCACTGAAGCTTTCTTT
TRBJ2-7 TRBV20-1 many - CSASARGETYEQYF TGCAGTGCTAGCGCACGGGGCGAGACGTACGAGCAGTACTTC
TRBJ2-3 TRBV14 few TRBD2 CASSQDSGLAYTDTQYF TGTGCCAGCAGCCAAGACTCGGGACTAGCGTACACAGATACGCAGTATTTT
TRBJ1-5 TRBV6-5 few - CASSYSPETSNQPQHF TGTGCCAGCAGTTACTCGCCAGAGACTAGCAATCAGCCCCAGCATTTT
TRBJ2-1 TRBV2 many TRBD2 CASSALTSGGANEQFF TGTGCCAGCAGTGCCCTGACTAGCGGGGGGGCGAATGAGCAGTTCTTC
TRBJ1-2 TRBV6-5 - - CASRDPGHPYGYTF TGTGCCAGCAGAGACCCGGGACACCCCTATGGCTACACCTTC
TRBJ2-2 TRBV20-1 few - CSASQFTTGELFF TGCAGTGCAAGCCAGTTTACCACCGGGGAGCTGTTTTTT
TRBJ1-1 TRBV7-9 few TRBD1 CASSSQDRGQTEAFF TGTGCCAGCAGCTCACAGGACAGGGGGCAAACTGAAGCTTTCTTT
TRBJ2-7 TRBV7-2 few - CASSLVGEESEQYF TGTGCCAGCAGCTTAGTGGGGGAGGAATCCGAGCAGTACTTC
TRBJ2-1 TRBV20-1 - - CSVTDLKNEQFF TGCAGTGTTACGGACCTAAAGAATGAGCAGTTCTTC
TRBJ2-5 TRBV7-9 few - CASSLITSKQETQYF TGTGCCAGCAGCTTGATCACTAGTAAGCAAGAGACCCAGTACTTC
TRBJ2-1 TRBV12-3/TRBV12-4 few - CASSWVGGNEQFF TGTGCCAGCAGTTGGGTCGGGGGCAATGAGCAGTTCTTC
TRBJ2-1 TRBV28 - TRBD2 CASSFFQRREGLNEQFF TGTGCCAGCAGTTTCTTCCAGCGGAGGGAGGGCCTCAATGAGCAGTTCTTC
TRBJ2-2 TRBV7-3 - - CASSSGTTGELFF TGTGCCAGCAGCTCCGGGACCACCGGGGAGCTGTTTTTT
TRBJ2-1 TRBV29-1 - - CSVETRAYLNEQFF TGCAGCGTTGAAACGCGCGCTTACTTGAATGAGCAGTTCTTC
TRBJ1-1 TRBV3-1 few - CASSQDLRAAFF TGTGCCAGCAGCCAAGATCTTAGGGCGGCTTTCTTT
TRBJ1-5 TRBV3-1 many TRBD1 CASSQGRTGVQPQHF TGTGCCAGCAGCCAAGGTAGGACAGGGGTTCAGCCCCAGCATTTT
TRBJ2-7 TRBV14 many TRBD1 CASSQDGTGYYEQYF TGTGCCAGCAGCCAAGACGGGACAGGGTACTACGAGCAGTACTTC
TRBJ1-1 TRBV29-1 few - CSVDSFRGARNTEAFF TGCAGCGTTGACTCGTTCCGGGGGGCACGGAACACTGAAGCTTTCTTT
TRBJ2-5 TRBV20-1 few TRBD2 CSAHQRGEGETQYF TGCAGTGCCCATCAACGAGGGGAGGGAGAGACCCAGTACTTC
TRBJ1-5 TRBV4-2 - - CASSPDLNQPQHF TGTGCCAGCAGCCCCGACCTCAATCAGCCCCAGCATTTT
TRBJ2-5 TRBV20-1 many - CSARGGREETQYF TGCAGTGCTAGAGGAGGCAGGGAAGAGACCCAGTACTTC
TRBJ2-3 TRBV9 medium-sized TRBD2 CASSVEPSGSDTQYF TGTGCCAGCAGCGTAGAACCTAGCGGGAGCGATACGCAGTATTTT
TRBJ2-4 TRBV29-1 few - CSVAESGAKNIQYF TGCAGCGTTGCTGAGTCCGGGGCCAAAAACATTCAGTACTTC
TRBJ1-1 TRBV30 many - CAWSATGNTEAFF TGTGCCTGGAGTGCTACAGGGAACACTGAAGCTTTCTTT
TRBJ2-6 TRBV6-6 - - CASSPGHSSGANVLTF TGTGCCAGCAGTCCGGGACACAGCTCTGGGGCCAACGTCCTGACTTTC
TRBJ1-1 TRBV7-2 many TRBD1 CASSFRQGTEAFF TGTGCCAGCAGCTTTAGACAGGGAACTGAAGCTTTCTTT
TRBJ2-1 TRBV7-8 few TRBD1 CASSTGQGADEQFF TGTGCCAGCAGCACTGGACAGGGGGCAGATGAGCAGTTCTTC